This TCR beta chain originates from a study of human T cells and chemical hapten exposure. Stated time point: pre-sensitization, week 0. The treatment denotes: therapeutic diphenylcyclopropenone sensitization with weekly scalp DPC. TCRdb reprocessed the RACE reads with MiXCR, giving one entry per CDR3 protein. The sample lists 300,000 to 450,000 distinct CDR3 sequences, roughly 5% seen once, with just over 2.5% in the top ten. The CDR3 runs to 13 residues. Germline CDR1 and CDR2: DFQATT and SNEGSKA (reference sequence). V was pared by 4 bases and J by 3 bases, with 5 bases of the junction left unmatched.

The starting material was whole blood, obtained in connection with sensitization to the hapten diphenylcyclopropenone (DPC). The TCR originated in a woman aged 50 to 60 with alopecia areata. Some clones in this sample may be carry-over from other donors' samples. The rearrangement links TRBV20-1 to TRBJ1-1, with 7 bases lining up with TRBD1. CDR3 DNA: TGCAGTGCTAACTCCAGGGGGGACACTGAAGCTTTCTTT. Its protein product is CSANSRGDTEAFF.